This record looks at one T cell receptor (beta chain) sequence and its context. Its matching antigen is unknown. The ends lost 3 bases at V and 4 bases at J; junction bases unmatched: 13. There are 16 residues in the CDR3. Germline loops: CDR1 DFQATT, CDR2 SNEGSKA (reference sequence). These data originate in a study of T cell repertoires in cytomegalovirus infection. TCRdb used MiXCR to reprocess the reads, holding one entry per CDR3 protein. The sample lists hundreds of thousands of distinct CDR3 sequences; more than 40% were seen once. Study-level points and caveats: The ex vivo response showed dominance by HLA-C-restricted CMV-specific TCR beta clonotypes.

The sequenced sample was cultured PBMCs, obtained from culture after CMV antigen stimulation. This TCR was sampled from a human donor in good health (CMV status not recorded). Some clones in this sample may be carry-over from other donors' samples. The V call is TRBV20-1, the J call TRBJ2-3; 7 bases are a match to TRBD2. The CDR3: CSARVRGSWYADTQYF. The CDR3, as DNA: TGCAGTGCTAGGGTACGCGGGAGTTGGTACGCAGATACGCAGTATTTT.